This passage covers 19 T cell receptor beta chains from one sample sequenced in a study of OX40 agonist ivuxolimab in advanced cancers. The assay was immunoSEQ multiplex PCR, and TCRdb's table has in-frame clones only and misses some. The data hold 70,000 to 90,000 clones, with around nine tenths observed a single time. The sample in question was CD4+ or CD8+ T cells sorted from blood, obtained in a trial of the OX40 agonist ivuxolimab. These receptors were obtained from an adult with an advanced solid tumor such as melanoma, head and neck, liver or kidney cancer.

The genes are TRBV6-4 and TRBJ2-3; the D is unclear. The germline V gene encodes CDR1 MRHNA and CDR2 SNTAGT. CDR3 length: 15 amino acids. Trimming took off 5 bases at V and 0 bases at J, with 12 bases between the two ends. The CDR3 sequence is CASSLDHTSTDTQYF. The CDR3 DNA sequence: TGTGCCAGCAGTTTGGACCACACTAGCACAGATACGCAGTATTTT.

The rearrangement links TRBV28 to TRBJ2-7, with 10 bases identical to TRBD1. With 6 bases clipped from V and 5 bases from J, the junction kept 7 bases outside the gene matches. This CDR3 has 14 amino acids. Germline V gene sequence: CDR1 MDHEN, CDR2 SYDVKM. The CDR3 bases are TGTGCCAGCAGCCCCCGGGACAGGGGCAACGAGCAGTACTTC. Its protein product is CASSPRDRGNEQYF.

Here the CDR3 reads CASSAGGRATNEKLFF. The CDR3 DNA is TGCGCCAGCAGTGCAGGGGGCCGTGCAACTAATGAAAAACTGTTTTTT. V is TRBV10-1 and J is TRBJ1-4, with 8 bases matching TRBD1. The junction had 4 bases not matched to a gene; V was cut back by 4 bases and J by 0 bases. Germline CDR1 is WNHNN and CDR2 is SYGVQD (reference sequence). The CDR3 extends over 16 amino acids.

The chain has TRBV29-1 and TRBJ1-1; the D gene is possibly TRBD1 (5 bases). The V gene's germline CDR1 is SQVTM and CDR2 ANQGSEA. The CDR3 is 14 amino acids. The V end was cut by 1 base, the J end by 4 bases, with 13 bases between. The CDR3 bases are TGCAGCGTTGAAGGGGGGACGAGGGGCACTGAAGCTTTCTTT. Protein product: CSVEGGTRGTEAFF.

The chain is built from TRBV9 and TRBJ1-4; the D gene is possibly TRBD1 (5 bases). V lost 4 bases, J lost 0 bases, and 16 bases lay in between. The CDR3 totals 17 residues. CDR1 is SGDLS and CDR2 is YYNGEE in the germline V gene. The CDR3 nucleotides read TGTGCCAGCAGCCTCCCCCCCGACAGTGCAACTAATGAAAAACTGTTTTTT. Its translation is CASSLPPDSATNEKLFF. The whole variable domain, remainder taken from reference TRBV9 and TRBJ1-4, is DSGVTQTPKHLITATGQRVTLRCSPRSGDLSVYWYQQSLDQGLQFLIQYYNGEERAKGNILERFSAQQFPDLHSELNLSSLELGDSALYFCASSLPPDSATNEKLFFGSGTQLSVL.

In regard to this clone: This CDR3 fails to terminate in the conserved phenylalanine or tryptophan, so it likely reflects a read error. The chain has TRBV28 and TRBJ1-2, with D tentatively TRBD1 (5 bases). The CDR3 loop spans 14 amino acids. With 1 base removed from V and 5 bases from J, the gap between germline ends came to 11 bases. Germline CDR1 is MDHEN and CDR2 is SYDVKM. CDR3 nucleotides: TGTGCCAGCAGTTTATCAGGGAGAGGATATGGCTACACCCTC. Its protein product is CASSLSGRGYGYTL.

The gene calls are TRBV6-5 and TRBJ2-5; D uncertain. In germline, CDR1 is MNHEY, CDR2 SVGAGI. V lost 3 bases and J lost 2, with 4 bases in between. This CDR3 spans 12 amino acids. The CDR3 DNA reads TGTGCCAGCAGTTATAATCAAGAGACCCAGTACTTC. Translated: CASSYNQETQYF.

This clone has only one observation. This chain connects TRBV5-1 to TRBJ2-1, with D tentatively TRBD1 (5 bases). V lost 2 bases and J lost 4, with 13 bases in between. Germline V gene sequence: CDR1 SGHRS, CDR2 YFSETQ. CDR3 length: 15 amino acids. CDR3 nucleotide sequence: TGCGCCAGCAGCTTTGAGGACATGTTGTACAATGAGCAGTTCTTC. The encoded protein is CASSFEDMLYNEQFF.

CDR3 sequence (DNA): TGTGCCAGCAGTGAACTAACAGGGTATATCTACAATGAGCAGTTCTTC. This translates into CASSELTGYIYNEQFF. The chain uses TRBV6-1 and TRBJ2-1, with D perhaps matching TRBD1 (6 bases). This CDR3 contains 16 residues. Per germline, CDR1 MNHNS and CDR2 SASEGT. The ends were cut back, 2 bases at V and 3 bases at J, with 14 bases in the middle.

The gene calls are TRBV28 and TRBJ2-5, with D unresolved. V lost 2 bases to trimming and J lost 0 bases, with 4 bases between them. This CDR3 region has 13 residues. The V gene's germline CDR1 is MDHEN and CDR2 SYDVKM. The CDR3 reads CASSLRYQETQYF. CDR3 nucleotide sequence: TGTGCCAGCAGTTTAAGGTACCAAGAGACCCAGTACTTC.

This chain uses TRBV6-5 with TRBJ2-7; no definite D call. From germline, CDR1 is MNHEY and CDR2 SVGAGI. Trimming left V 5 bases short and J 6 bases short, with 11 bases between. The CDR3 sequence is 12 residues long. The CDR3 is CASSGPASEQYF. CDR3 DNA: TGTGCCAGCAGTGGCCCGGCGAGCGAGCAGTACTTC.

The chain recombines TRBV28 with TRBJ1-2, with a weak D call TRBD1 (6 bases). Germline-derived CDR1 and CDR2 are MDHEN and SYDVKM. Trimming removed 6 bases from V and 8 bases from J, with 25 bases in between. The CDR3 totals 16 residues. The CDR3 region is CASSLTDPVQGRGYTF. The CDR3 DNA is TGTGCCAGCAGCCTCACCGACCCAGTACAGGGTCGAGGCTACACCTTC.

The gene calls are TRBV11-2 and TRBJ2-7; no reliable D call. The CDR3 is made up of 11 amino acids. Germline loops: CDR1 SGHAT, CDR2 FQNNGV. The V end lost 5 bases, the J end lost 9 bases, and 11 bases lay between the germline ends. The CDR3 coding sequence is TGTGCCAGCAGCCTCTCAAGGGTGCAGTACTTC. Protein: CASSLSRVQYF.

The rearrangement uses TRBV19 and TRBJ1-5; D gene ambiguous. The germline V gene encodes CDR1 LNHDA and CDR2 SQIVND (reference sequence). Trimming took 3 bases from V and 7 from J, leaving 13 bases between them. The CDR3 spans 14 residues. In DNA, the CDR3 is TGTGCCAGTAGTATTGCGGGCAGCACCCAGCCCCAGCATTTT. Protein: CASSIAGSTQPQHF.

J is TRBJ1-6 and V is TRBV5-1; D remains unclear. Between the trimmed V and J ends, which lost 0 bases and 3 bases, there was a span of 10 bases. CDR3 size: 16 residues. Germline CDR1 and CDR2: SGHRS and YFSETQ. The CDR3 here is CASSLDPGIYNSPLHF. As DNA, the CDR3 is TGCGCCAGCAGCTTGGATCCAGGCATCTATAATTCACCCCTCCACTTT.

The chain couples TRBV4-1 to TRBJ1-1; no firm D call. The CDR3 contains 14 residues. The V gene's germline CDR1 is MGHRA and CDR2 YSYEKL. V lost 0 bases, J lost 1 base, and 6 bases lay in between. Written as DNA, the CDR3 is TGCGCCAGCAGCCAAGATAAGAGGAACACTGAAGCTTTCTTT. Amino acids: CASSQDKRNTEAFF.

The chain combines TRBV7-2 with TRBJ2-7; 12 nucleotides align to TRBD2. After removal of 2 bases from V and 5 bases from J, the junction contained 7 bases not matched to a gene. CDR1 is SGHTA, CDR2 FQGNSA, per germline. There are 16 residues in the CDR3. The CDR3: CASSLQLAGGRNEQYF. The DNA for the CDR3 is TGTGCCAGCAGCTTACAGCTAGCGGGAGGGAGGAACGAGCAGTACTTC.

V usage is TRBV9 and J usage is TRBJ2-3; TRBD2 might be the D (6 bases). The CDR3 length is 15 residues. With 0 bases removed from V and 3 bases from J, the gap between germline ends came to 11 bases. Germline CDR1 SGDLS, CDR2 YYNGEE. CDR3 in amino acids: CASSVATLATDTQYF. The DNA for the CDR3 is TGTGCCAGCAGCGTAGCTACACTAGCAACAGATACGCAGTATTTT.

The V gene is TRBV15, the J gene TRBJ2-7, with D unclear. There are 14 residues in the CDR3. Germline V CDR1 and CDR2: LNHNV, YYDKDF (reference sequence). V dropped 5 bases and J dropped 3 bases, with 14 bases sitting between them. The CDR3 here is CATSASQIYYEQYF. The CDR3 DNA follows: TGTGCCACCAGCGCTTCCCAGATTTACTACGAGCAGTACTTC.